This passage covers 26 T cell receptor beta chains from one sample sequenced in a study of blood T cell repertoires in COVID-19. Generated by immunoSEQ multiplex PCR, the TCRdb table keeps only in-frame clones and is missing some. The profile shows under 300,000 clones, about 88% of them singletons. Input material: peripheral blood. The receptors come from a woman aged 40-49 years who had recovered from COVID-19.

The genes are TRBV28 and TRBJ1-6; the D is unclear. There are 16 residues in the CDR3. Between the trimmed V and J ends, which lost 5 bases and 0 bases, there was a span of 11 bases. CDR1 and CDR2 from the germline V gene are MDHEN and SYDVKM. Written as DNA, the CDR3 is TGTGCCAGCAGTGATAACGGTTACTCCTATAATTCACCCCTCCACTTT. Protein: CASSDNGYSYNSPLHF.

Points on this clone: Compared with germline, one end of the junction differs, possibly owing to a read error. The chain carries TRBV7-9 and TRBJ2-5; 7 bases align to TRBD1. CDR3 length equals 16 residues. CDR1 and CDR2 (germline): SEHNR, FQNEAQ (reference sequence). CDR3 nucleotide sequence: TGTGCCAGCAGCTTAGTTCAGGGGGTCCACCAGGAGACCCAGTACTTC. Encoded protein: CASSLVQGVHQETQYF.

The chain recombines TRBV6-1 with TRBJ1-5; 7 nucleotides align to TRBD1. V shed 2 bases, J shed 3 bases, and the junction held 4 bases outside the gene matches. The CDR3 has 15 amino acids. Germline CDR1 is MNHNS and CDR2 is SASEGT. Here the CDR3 DNA reads TGTGCCAGCAGTGAAACCAGGGGGTCCAATCAGCCCCAGCATTTT. Translated, it gives CASSETRGSNQPQHF.

This clone has just a few counts. The CDR3 DNA reads TGCGCCAGCAGCCAAAGGGACAGCTCCAATCAGCCCCAGCATTTT. Translating it yields CASSQRDSSNQPQHF. The chain joins TRBV4-1 to TRBJ1-5; TRBD1 agrees at 7 bases. The CDR3 covers 15 residues. V trimming: 2 bases; J trimming: 3 bases; junction bases outside the gene matches: 4. Per germline, CDR1 MGHRA and CDR2 YSYEKL.

V gene TRBV4-1 combines with J gene TRBJ2-4; 10 nucleotides align to TRBD1. CDR3 size: 19 residues. The V and J ends lost 0 bases and 2 bases, in that order; junction bases with no gene match: 10. Germline V gene lookup returns CDR1 MGHRA and CDR2 YSYEKL. The CDR3 reads CASSQEWPDRGKTKNIQYF. The CDR3 DNA reads as TGCGCCAGCAGCCAAGAATGGCCGGACAGGGGGAAAACCAAAAACATTCAGTACTTC.

This sequence joins TRBV4-2 and TRBJ2-2; D is ambiguous. The length of the CDR3 is 15 residues. V dropped 1 base and J dropped 2 bases, with 8 bases sitting between them. Germline CDR1 is LGHNA and CDR2 is YNFKEQ. The CDR3 region has the DNA TGTGCCAGCAGCCAAGCAGTTACCAACACCGGGGAGCTGTTTTTT. It is translated as CASSQAVTNTGELFF.

The CDR3 sequence is CASSPWYDRGATQPQHF. The CDR3 DNA follows: TGTGCCAGCAGTCCTTGGTACGACAGGGGCGCTACTCAGCCCCAGCATTTT. This chain joins TRBV27 and TRBJ1-5, with 8 positions matching TRBD1. CDR1 is MNHEY, CDR2 SMNVEV, per germline (reference sequence). The CDR3 is made up of 17 amino acids. V trimming: 5 bases; J trimming: 6 bases; junction bases outside the gene matches: 15.

This chain connects TRBV5-1 to TRBJ2-5, with 15 nucleotides matching TRBD2. V lost 4 bases to trimming and J lost 5 bases; unmatched junction nucleotides: 6. The CDR3 covers 16 residues. Looked up from germline, CDR1 is SGHRS and CDR2 is YFSETQ. In DNA, the CDR3 is TGCGCCAGCAGCCCTGGACTAGCGGGAGGGCCGGAGACCCAGTACTTC. Translation gives CASSPGLAGGPETQYF.

The chain has TRBV7-3 and TRBJ2-5; no clear D. There are 15 residues in the CDR3. Germline-derived CDR1 and CDR2 are SGHTA and FQGTGA. The V end lost 1 base, the J end lost 3 bases, and 12 bases lay between the germline ends. In nucleotides, the CDR3 is TGTGCCAGCAGCTTAAACTCTGGTGGTAAAGAGACCCAGTACTTC. Translated, it gives CASSLNSGGKETQYF.

This clone was observed once. The V gene is TRBV12-3 or TRBV12-4, the J gene TRBJ2-7; no clear D. The ends were cut back, 3 bases at V and 2 bases at J, with 8 bases in the middle. The CDR3 length is 13 residues. The CDR3 spells CASSLPVPYEQYF. The CDR3 coding sequence is TGTGCCAGCAGTTTGCCAGTACCCTACGAGCAGTACTTC.

The rearrangement uses TRBV6-5 and TRBJ2-3; TRBD2 matches at 7 bases. The CDR3 consists of 14 residues. V lost 7 bases, J lost 4 bases, and 8 bases stayed unmatched. Germline V gives CDR1 MNHEY, CDR2 SVGAGI. CDR3 amino acids: CASTPPGGPDTQYF. CDR3 coding DNA: TGTGCCAGCACCCCCCCGGGGGGACCAGATACGCAGTATTTT.

V gene TRBV2 combines with J gene TRBJ1-1; D unclear. With 7 bases removed from V and 5 bases from J, the gap between germline ends came to 11 bases. CDR3 length: 12 residues. The V gene's germline CDR1 is SNHLY and CDR2 FYNNEI. CDR3 region: CASTRATTEAFF. CDR3 in DNA: TGTGCCAGCACGAGGGCAACGACTGAAGCTTTCTTT.

This chain links TRBV10-1 with TRBJ1-5; weak D call: TRBD1 (5 bases). Germline-derived CDR1 and CDR2 are WNHNN and SYGVQD (reference sequence). This CDR3 region has 15 residues. V lost 3 bases, J lost 2 bases, and 11 bases lay in between. The CDR3 loop is CASSEPREGNQPQHF. Written as DNA, the CDR3 is TGCGCCAGCAGTGAACCCAGGGAAGGCAATCAGCCCCAGCATTTT.

The chain combines TRBV28 with TRBJ2-5, with a possible D match to TRBD2 (6 bases). The CDR3 loop spans 15 amino acids. CDR1 and CDR2 from the germline V gene are MDHEN and SYDVKM. Trimming shortened V by 0 bases and J by 3 bases, and 11 bases separated the two germline ends. CDR3 DNA sequence: TGTGCCAGCAGTTTATGGTTGGGCGGGGAAGAGACCCAGTACTTC. Amino acid sequence: CASSLWLGGEETQYF.

The rearrangement uses TRBV30 and TRBJ2-2; the match to TRBD2 covers 7 bases. The CDR3 contains 17 residues. Trimming removed 2 bases from V and 4 bases from J; junction bases left unmatched: 13. Germline V gene sequence: CDR1 GTSNPN, CDR2 SVGIG (reference sequence). As DNA, the CDR3 is TGTGCCTGGAGTTTCCCTCCGAGACTAGCCTTCACCGGGGAGCTGTTTTTT. This translates into CAWSFPPRLAFTGELFF.

The rearrangement joins TRBV19 to TRBJ2-1, with TRBD2 matching over 12 bases. With V trimmed by 5 bases and J by 0 bases, 17 bases remained unmatched. CDR1 LNHDA and CDR2 SQIVND come from the germline V gene (reference sequence). This CDR3 region has 21 residues. The CDR3 DNA follows: TGTGCCAGTAGTTGGACTAGCGGGATTTACCCGACCCCAAGCTCCTACAATGAGCAGTTCTTC. It translates to CASSWTSGIYPTPSSYNEQFF.

V is TRBV4-1 and J is TRBJ1-5; 10 bases align to TRBD1. Germline CDR1 is MGHRA and CDR2 is YSYEKL. CDR3 length equals 19 residues. V lost 1 base and J lost 4; bases outside the gene matches: 13. For the CDR3, the DNA is TGCGCCAGCAGCCAAGCACCCCGGGACAGGGGAGTTCGGAATCAGCCCCAGCATTTT. It yields the protein CASSQAPRDRGVRNQPQHF.

The sample holds one count of this clone. This sequence joins TRBV5-3 and TRBJ2-7, with D hard to call. TRBV5-3 is annotated as an ORF whose role is uncertain. The CDR3 loop spans 14 amino acids. V gave up 5 bases and J gave up 5 bases, with 17 bases separating them. DNA of the CDR3: TGTGCCAGAAGTCTAACCCTGAGTTTTCACGAGCAGTACTTC. It specifies CARSLTLSFHEQYF.

This clone appeared a single time. The chain employs TRBV3-1 (or the pseudogene TRBV3-2) and TRBJ2-2, with a weak D call TRBD2 (7 bases). CDR1 LGHDT and CDR2 YNNKEL come from the germline V gene (reference sequence). CDR3 length equals 18 residues. With 1 base removed from V and 4 bases from J, the gap between germline ends came to 19 bases. The CDR3 loop is CASSQGKGGTPGTGELFF. The CDR3 region has the DNA TGTGCCAGCAGCCAAGGAAAGGGGGGGACCCCCGGCACCGGGGAGCTGTTTTTT.

This clone was detected once. This rearrangement joins TRBV7-2 to TRBJ1-3; D is undetermined. Trimming stripped 1 base from V and 7 bases from J, with 11 bases between. The CDR3 is 14 residues long. The germline CDR1 and CDR2 sequences are SGHTA and FQGNSA. CDR3 sequence: CASSLESRGNTIYF. Written as DNA, the CDR3 is TGTGCCAGCAGCTTAGAATCAAGAGGGAACACCATATATTTT.

This clone turned up a few times. Other DNA sequences in this sample translate to the same CDR3. This chain connects TRBV7-2 to TRBJ1-1; 7 nucleotides line up with TRBD1. V was pared by 4 bases and J by 4 bases, with 6 bases of the junction left unmatched. CDR3 size: 14 residues. Germline lookup yields CDR1 SGHTA and CDR2 FQGNSA. For the CDR3, the DNA is TGTGCCAGCAGCTCCTACAGGGGCGGCACTGAAGCTTTCTTT. This gives the protein CASSSYRGGTEAFF.

The chain combines TRBV13 with TRBJ1-3; 7 bases fit TRBD1. V dropped 3 bases and J dropped 4; count of bases not matched to a gene: 6. This CDR3 comprises 15 residues. Germline lookup yields CDR1 PRHDT and CDR2 FYEKMQ (reference sequence). DNA for the CDR3: TGTGCCAGCAGCTTTAACAGGGGCCCAGGAAACACCATATATTTT. The encoded protein is CASSFNRGPGNTIYF. Complete variable domain (other parts from reference TRBV13 and TRBJ1-3): AAGVIQSPRHLIKEKRETATLKCYPIPRHDTVYWYQQGPGQDPQFLISFYEKMQSDKGSIPDRFSAQQFSDYHSELNMSSLELGDSALYFCASSFNRGPGNTIYFGEGSWLTVV.

This chain joins TRBV6-1 and TRBJ1-1; weak D call: TRBD1 (6 bases). V lost 1 base and J 5 bases, leaving 14 bases between the germline ends. The CDR3 runs to 15 residues. Looked up from germline, CDR1 is MNHNS and CDR2 is SASEGT. CDR3 sequence: CASSEVFPGTTEAFF. The CDR3, as DNA: TGTGCCAGCAGTGAAGTGTTTCCAGGGACAACTGAAGCTTTCTTT.

The chain links TRBV19 to TRBJ1-1, with TRBD1 matching 8 bases. Losses at the gene ends were 5 bases for V and 1 base for J; bases not matched to a gene: 6. The CDR3 length is 15 residues. The germline V gene encodes CDR1 LNHDA and CDR2 SQIVND (reference sequence). The CDR3 loop is CASSPWTGSNTEAFF. CDR3 DNA: TGTGCCAGTAGTCCGTGGACAGGGTCGAACACTGAAGCTTTCTTT.

The J gene is TRBJ2-2, the V gene TRBV24-1, with D tentatively TRBD1 (5 bases). Trimming left V 2 bases short and J 6 bases short, with 9 bases between. The CDR3 length is 14 residues. The germline V gene encodes CDR1 KGHDR and CDR2 SFDVKD. The CDR3 sequence: CATSDWTIPGELFF. CDR3 DNA: TGTGCCACCAGTGATTGGACAATTCCCGGGGAGCTGTTTTTT.

V usage is TRBV5-6 and J usage is TRBJ2-5, with 7 positions matching TRBD1. J was trimmed by 5 bases and V by 3 bases; bases with no gene match: 4. CDR3 length: 13 amino acids. Germline V CDR1 and CDR2: SGHDT, YYEEEE. The CDR3 sequence: CASSWDSGETQYF. The CDR3 nucleotides read TGTGCCAGCAGCTGGGACAGTGGGGAGACCCAGTACTTC.